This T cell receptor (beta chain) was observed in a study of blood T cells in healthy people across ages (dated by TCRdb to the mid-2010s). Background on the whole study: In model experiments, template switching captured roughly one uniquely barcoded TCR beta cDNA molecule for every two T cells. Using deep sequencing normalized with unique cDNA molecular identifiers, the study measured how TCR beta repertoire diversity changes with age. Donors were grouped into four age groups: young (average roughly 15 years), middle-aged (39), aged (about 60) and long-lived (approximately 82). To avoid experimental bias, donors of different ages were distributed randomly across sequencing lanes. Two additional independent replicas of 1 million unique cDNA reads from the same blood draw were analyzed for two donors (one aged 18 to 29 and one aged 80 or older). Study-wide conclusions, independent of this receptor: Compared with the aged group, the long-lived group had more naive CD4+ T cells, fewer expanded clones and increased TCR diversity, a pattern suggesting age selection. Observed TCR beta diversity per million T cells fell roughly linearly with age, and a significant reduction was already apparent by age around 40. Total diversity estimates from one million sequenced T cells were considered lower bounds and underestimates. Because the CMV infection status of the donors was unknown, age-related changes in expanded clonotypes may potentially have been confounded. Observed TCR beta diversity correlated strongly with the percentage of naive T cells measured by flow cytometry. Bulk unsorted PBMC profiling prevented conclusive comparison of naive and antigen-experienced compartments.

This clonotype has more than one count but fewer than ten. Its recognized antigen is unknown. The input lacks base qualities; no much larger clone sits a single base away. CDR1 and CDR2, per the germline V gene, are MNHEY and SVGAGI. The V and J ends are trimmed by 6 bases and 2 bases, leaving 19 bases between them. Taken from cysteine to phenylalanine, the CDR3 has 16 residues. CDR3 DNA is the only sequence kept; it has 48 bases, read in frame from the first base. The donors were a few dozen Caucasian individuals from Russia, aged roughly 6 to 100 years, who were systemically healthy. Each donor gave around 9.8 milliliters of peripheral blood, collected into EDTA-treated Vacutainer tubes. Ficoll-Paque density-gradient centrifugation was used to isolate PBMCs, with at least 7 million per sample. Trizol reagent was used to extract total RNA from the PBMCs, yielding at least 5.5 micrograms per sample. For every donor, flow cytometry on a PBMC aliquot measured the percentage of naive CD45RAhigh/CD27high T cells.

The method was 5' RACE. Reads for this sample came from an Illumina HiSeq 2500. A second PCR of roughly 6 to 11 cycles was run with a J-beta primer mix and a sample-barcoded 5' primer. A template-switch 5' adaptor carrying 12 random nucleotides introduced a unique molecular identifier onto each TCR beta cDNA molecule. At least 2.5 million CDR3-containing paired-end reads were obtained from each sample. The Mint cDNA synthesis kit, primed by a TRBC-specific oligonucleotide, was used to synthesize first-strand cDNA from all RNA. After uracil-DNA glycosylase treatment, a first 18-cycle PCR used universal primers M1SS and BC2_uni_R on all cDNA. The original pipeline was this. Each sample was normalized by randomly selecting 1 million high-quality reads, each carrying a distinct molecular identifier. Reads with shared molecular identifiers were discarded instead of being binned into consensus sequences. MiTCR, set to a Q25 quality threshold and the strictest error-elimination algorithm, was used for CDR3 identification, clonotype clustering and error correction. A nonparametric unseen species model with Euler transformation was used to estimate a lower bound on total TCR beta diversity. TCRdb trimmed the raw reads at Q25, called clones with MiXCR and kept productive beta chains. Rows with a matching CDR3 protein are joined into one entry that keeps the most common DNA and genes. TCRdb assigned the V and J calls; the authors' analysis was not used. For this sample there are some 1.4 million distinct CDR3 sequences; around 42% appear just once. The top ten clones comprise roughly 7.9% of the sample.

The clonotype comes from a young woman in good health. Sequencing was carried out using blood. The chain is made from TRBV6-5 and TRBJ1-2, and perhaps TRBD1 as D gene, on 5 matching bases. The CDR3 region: CASSPRQLQTNYGYTF. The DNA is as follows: TGTGCCAGCAGCCCAAGACAGTTACAGACAAACTATGGCTACACCTTC.